The 26 T cell receptor beta chains below were found in one sample sequenced in a study of T cell responses to AZD1222 COVID-19 vaccine. The protocol was immunoSEQ multiplex PCR, while the TCRdb copy is restricted to in-frame clones and leaves out a portion. The data show over 85,000 clones, with 85% to 95% seen just once and under 10% held by the top ten. This specimen consisted of peripheral blood, obtained on day 0 of AZD1222 vaccination. Every receptor here comes from an adult in good health.

CDR3 region: CASTGTGELFF. Here the CDR3 DNA reads TGTGCCAGCACGGGAACCGGGGAGCTGTTTTTT. This chain links TRBV12-3 or TRBV12-4 with TRBJ2-2, with D maybe TRBD2 (5 bases). CDR3 length: 11 residues. V lost 7 bases and J lost 5, with 5 bases in between.

This clone was detected once. V and J are TRBV7-7 and TRBJ2-1; the D is unclear. The V end was cut by 2 bases, the J end by 6 bases, with 8 bases between. This CDR3 comprises 13 residues. Germline V gene data show CDR1 as SSHAT and CDR2 as FNYEAQ (reference sequence). This chain's CDR3 is CASSLKQTNEQFF. CDR3 nucleotide sequence: TGTGCCAGCAGCTTAAAACAGACCAATGAGCAGTTCTTC.

The chain is built from TRBV28 and TRBJ1-1; D is uncertain. Germline CDR1 and CDR2: MDHEN and SYDVKM. V lost 7 bases and J lost 5, with 17 bases in between. This CDR3 has 14 residues. The CDR3 DNA follows: TGTGCCAGCACGGGAGGGCTCGGGGTTACTGAAGCTTTCTTT. Translation: CASTGGLGVTEAFF.

The rearrangement uses TRBV27 and TRBJ2-5, with D tentatively TRBD1 (6 bases). Germline V lookup: CDR1 MNHEY, CDR2 SMNVEV (reference sequence). The length of the CDR3 is 14 residues. Trimming shortened V by 5 bases and J by 3 bases, and 13 bases separated the two germline ends. The CDR3 nucleotides read TGTGCCAGCAGTCTCGGGACATCGAAAGAGACCCAGTACTTC. Its translation: CASSLGTSKETQYF.

This chain connects TRBV9 to TRBJ2-1; the match to TRBD2 covers 11 bases. J lost 5 bases, V lost 3 bases, and 7 bases had no gene match. Germline CDR1 SGDLS, CDR2 YYNGEE. The CDR3 is 16 residues long. The CDR3 DNA sequence: TGTGCCAGCAGCGAAAACCTAGCGGGGGGAAACAATGAGCAGTTCTTC. Translation: CASSENLAGGNNEQFF.

The chain is built from TRBV5-1 and TRBJ2-2, with 7 bases matching TRBD1. The ends lost 1 base at V and 6 bases at J; junction bases unmatched: 3. CDR1 SGHRS and CDR2 YFSETQ come from the germline V gene. CDR3 length: 14 amino acids. The CDR3 nucleotides are TGCGCCAGCAGCTTGAAGGGGGCATCCGGGGAGCTGTTTTTT. Protein sequence: CASSLKGASGELFF.

The V call is TRBV7-2, the J call TRBJ2-5, with 7 nucleotides matching TRBD2. The CDR3 has 16 residues. J gave up 5 bases and V 5 bases, and 14 bases lay outside the gene matches. Germline CDR1 reads SGHTA; CDR2 reads FQGNSA. The CDR3 loop is CASSQPEGQGGETQYF. The CDR3 DNA reads as TGTGCCAGCAGCCAACCGGAAGGGCAGGGAGGGGAGACCCAGTACTTC.

V and J are TRBV10-2 and TRBJ2-1; 8 positions agree with TRBD2. Germline assignment: CDR1 WSHSY and CDR2 SAAADI. The CDR3 is 12 amino acids. The ends lost 6 bases at V and 10 bases at J; junction bases unmatched: 5. CDR3 DNA: TGCGCCAGCAGCCCAAGCGGGGGCGAGCAGTTCTTC. Its protein product is CASSPSGGEQFF.

The chain joins TRBV19 to TRBJ1-4; D unclear. Germline CDR1 is LNHDA and CDR2 is SQIVND (reference sequence). This CDR3 is 12 amino acids long. V lost 2 bases to trimming and J lost 13 bases, with 11 bases between them. Here the CDR3 DNA reads TGTGCCAGTAGTATACCTCCCTTCAGACTGTTTTTT. This gives the protein CASSIPPFRLFF.

The rearrangement links TRBV5-1 to TRBJ2-7; 9 nucleotides match TRBD1. Per germline, CDR1 SGHRS and CDR2 YFSETQ. This CDR3 region has 15 residues. The V and J ends lost 2 bases and 4 bases, in that order; junction bases with no gene match: 7. The CDR3 region is CASSFTSGTGYEQYF. For the CDR3, the DNA is TGCGCCAGCAGCTTTACCTCCGGGACAGGGTACGAGCAGTACTTC.

This chain links TRBV6-1 with TRBJ2-2; D remains unclear. CDR3 length: 17 residues. V gave up 1 base and J gave up 4 bases, with 16 bases separating them. Germline CDR1 MNHNS, CDR2 SASEGT. DNA of the CDR3: TGTGCCAGCAGTGAAGATCTTCTGTCCACGGCCACCGGGGAGCTGTTTTTT. Translation: CASSEDLLSTATGELFF.

V usage is TRBV7-8 and J usage is TRBJ2-4, with 7 positions matching TRBD2. Germline assignment: CDR1 SGHVS and CDR2 FQNEAQ. There are 13 residues in the CDR3. Losses at the gene ends were 1 base for V and 8 bases for J; bases not matched to a gene: 2. CDR3 coding DNA: TGTGCCAGCAGCTTAGGGCTAGCGGACATTCAGTACTTC. Amino acid sequence: CASSLGLADIQYF. Full variable domain (outside the CDR3, taken from reference TRBV7-8 and TRBJ2-4): GAGVSQSPRYKVAKRGQDVALRCDPISGHVSLFWYQQALGQGPEFLTYFQNEAQLDKSGLPSDRFFAERPEGSVSTLKIQRTQQEDSAVYLCASSLGLADIQYFGAGTRLSVL.

This rearrangement joins TRBV6-4 to TRBJ1-2; D gene uncertain. Trimming took 6 bases from V and 8 from J, leaving 10 bases between them. CDR3 size: 11 residues. Germline assignment: CDR1 MRHNA and CDR2 SNTAGT. The DNA of the CDR3 is TGTGCCAGCAGCGACGCGGCGGGCTACACCTTC. Its protein is CASSDAAGYTF.

This clone was seen only a few times. The rearrangement links TRBV24-1 to TRBJ2-1; 7 bases fit TRBD1. The CDR3 is made up of 13 amino acids. V was pared by 6 bases and J by 8 bases, with 6 bases of the junction left unmatched. Germline loops: CDR1 KGHDR, CDR2 SFDVKD. This chain's CDR3 is CATSRGGSDEQFF. The CDR3 bases are TGTGCCACCAGTCGAGGGGGCTCGGATGAGCAGTTCTTC.

This chain links TRBV5-1 with TRBJ2-3, with 9 positions matching TRBD1. V trimming: 1 base; J trimming: 0 bases; junction bases outside the gene matches: 6. Germline V lookup: CDR1 SGHRS, CDR2 YFSETQ. CDR3 length: 17 amino acids. CDR3 DNA: TGCGCCAGCAGCTTGCGTCCGGGACAGGGAAGCACAGATACGCAGTATTTT. Amino acid sequence: CASSLRPGQGSTDTQYF.

This sequence joins TRBV5-4 and TRBJ2-5; D remains ambiguous. The CDR3 contains 15 residues. CDR1 SGHNT and CDR2 YYREEE come from the germline V gene (reference sequence). The germline V and J ends were trimmed by 4 bases and 5 bases, with 18 bases remaining between them. The CDR3 protein is CASSAAQARSETQYF. The DNA of the CDR3 is TGTGCCAGCAGCGCCGCTCAGGCGCGTTCGGAGACCCAGTACTTC.

This clone has just one count. The rearrangement joins TRBV5-1 to TRBJ2-4, with TRBD2 matching over 13 bases. The CDR3 loop spans 15 amino acids. Trimming at V came to 4 bases and at J to 8 bases, leaving 6 bases not matched to a gene. Germline values: CDR1 SGHRS, CDR2 YFSETQ. The CDR3 reads CASSRLAGGVDIQYF. CDR3 coding DNA: TGCGCCAGCAGCCGACTAGCGGGGGGCGTAGACATTCAGTACTTC.

J is TRBJ1-6 and V is TRBV6-6, with TRBD1 as a possible D gene (5 bases). Per the germline V gene, CDR1 is MNHNY and CDR2 is SVGAGI (reference sequence). With 5 bases removed from V and 2 bases from J, the gap between germline ends came to 7 bases. The CDR3 extends over 14 amino acids. CDR3 amino acids: CASSVGAYNSPLHF. The CDR3 nucleotides read TGTGCCAGCAGTGTAGGGGCCTATAATTCACCCCTCCACTTT.

The chain joins TRBV3-1 (or the pseudogene TRBV3-2) to TRBJ1-5, with D possibly being TRBD1 (6 bases). V was shortened by 1 base and J by 0 bases, with 10 bases between the two germline ends. This CDR3 has 16 amino acids. Germline loops: CDR1 LGHDT, CDR2 YNNKEL (reference sequence). Written as DNA, the CDR3 is TGTGCCAGCAGCCAAGCCGGGACAATTAGCAATCAGCCCCAGCATTTT. It is translated as CASSQAGTISNQPQHF.

The rearrangement uses TRBV7-6 and TRBJ1-5; a possible D gene is TRBD1 (5 bases). The CDR3 is 17 amino acids. The V gene lost 2 bases and the J gene lost 2 bases, with 16 bases spanning the gap. The germline V gene encodes CDR1 SGHVS and CDR2 FNYEAQ. The CDR3 DNA is TGTGCCAGCAGCTTAACACCGGGACCGGACGGCAATCAGCCCCAGCATTTT. It is translated as CASSLTPGPDGNQPQHF.

The V call is TRBV5-1, the J call TRBJ1-3; 7 bases fit TRBD1. Germline loops: CDR1 SGHRS, CDR2 YFSETQ. The CDR3 has 18 residues. V lost 3 bases, J lost 0 bases, and 12 bases stayed unmatched. CDR3 nucleotides: TGCGCCAGCAGCTCCACGCGATACACAGGGGACTCTGGAAACACCATATATTTT. The encoded protein is CASSSTRYTGDSGNTIYF. Combining the CDR3 with reference TRBV5-1 and TRBJ1-3 gives the whole variable domain KAGVTQTPRYLIKTRGQQVTLSCSPISGHRSVSWYQQTPGQGLQFLFEYFSETQRNKGNFPGRFSGRQFSNSRSEMNVSTLELGDSALYLCASSSTRYTGDSGNTIYFGEGSWLTVV.

This clone has only one observation. This rearrangement joins TRBV5-1 to TRBJ2-1, with D perhaps TRBD1 (6 bases). Per germline, CDR1 SGHRS and CDR2 YFSETQ. The CDR3 is 14 amino acids. The V end was cut by 1 base, the J end by 7 bases, with 12 bases between. The CDR3 DNA is TGCGCCAGCAGCTTGAGTCAGGGGAATAATGAGCAGTTCTTC. Translation: CASSLSQGNNEQFF.

This clone was detected once. The chain is built from TRBV30 and TRBJ1-1, with D unclear. V lost 4 bases to trimming and J lost 4 bases, with 13 bases between them. Germline V gives CDR1 GTSNPN, CDR2 SVGIG (reference sequence). CDR3 length: 13 amino acids. CDR3: CAWTVEGSTEAFF. The CDR3 DNA reads as TGTGCCTGGACTGTGGAGGGTAGCACTGAAGCTTTCTTT. The complete variable domain, with remaining parts taken from reference TRBV30 and TRBJ1-1, reads SQTIHQWPATLVQPVGSPLSLECTVEGTSNPNLYWYRQAAGRGLQLLFYSVGIGQISSEVPQNLSASRPQDRQFILSSKKLLLSDSGFYLCAWTVEGSTEAFFGQGTRLTVV.

The rearrangement uses TRBV28 and TRBJ1-6; TRBD1 is a possible D gene (5 bases). The V end was cut by 4 bases, the J end by 9 bases, with 22 bases between. This CDR3 contains 17 residues. Germline V gene lookup returns CDR1 MDHEN and CDR2 SYDVKM. The CDR3 sequence: CASSSTRPGTGASPLHF. As DNA, the CDR3 is TGTGCCAGCAGTTCGACCCGCCCCGGGACCGGTGCTTCACCCCTCCACTTT.

The chain has TRBV7-9 and TRBJ1-2, with a possible D match to TRBD1 (6 bases). The germline V gene has CDR1 SEHNR and CDR2 FQNEAQ (reference sequence). Trimming removed 6 bases at V and 4 bases at J, with 12 bases between. The CDR3 contains 13 residues. CDR3 region: CASSGGPPYGYTF. The CDR3 nucleotides read TGTGCCAGCAGTGGGGGGCCCCCCTATGGCTACACCTTC.

The V call is TRBV28, the J call TRBJ1-6; D remains ambiguous. In germline, CDR1 is MDHEN, CDR2 SYDVKM. V was trimmed by 3 bases and J by 5 bases, leaving 17 bases between them. This CDR3 is built from 17 residues. Here the CDR3 reads CASSFGVGRAHNSPLHF. CDR3 bases: TGTGCCAGCAGTTTCGGGGTTGGAAGGGCCCATAATTCACCCCTCCACTTT.